These 32 T cell receptor beta chains came from one sample sequenced in a study of T-cell reconstitution after alpha-beta-depleted transplantation in children. Unique molecular identifiers were incorporated when the TCRbeta library was constructed. TCRdb recomputed calls from the PCR reads with MiXCR, one row per CDR3 protein. In the table there are 540,000 or so distinct CDR3 sequences, about 23% of which are singletons. This specimen consisted of PBMCs, mostly from graft donor cells, obtained 360 days after TCRalphabeta/CD19-depleted stem cell transplant. The receptor set was obtained from a boy younger than two who had a stem cell transplant for acute myeloid leukemia, so the T cells may come from the graft donor.

This clonotype has only a few counts. The chain combines TRBV29-1 with TRBJ1-6; unclear D gene. Per germline, CDR1 SQVTM and CDR2 ANQGSEA. The CDR3 extends over 13 amino acids. V was pared by 5 bases and J by 10 bases, with 15 bases between. The CDR3 here is CSVRFSPLSPLHF. The CDR3 DNA reads as TGCAGCGTTCGCTTTTCCCCCCTCTCACCCCTCCACTTT.

The chain employs TRBV29-1 and TRBJ2-7; the match to TRBD1 covers 9 bases. Losses at the gene ends were 5 bases for V and 6 bases for J; bases not matched to a gene: 8. Germline V gives CDR1 SQVTM, CDR2 ANQGSEA. This CDR3 has 13 amino acids. The CDR3 reads CSVTGGGRFEQYF. The CDR3 DNA follows: TGCAGCGTTACAGGGGGCGGGAGATTCGAGCAGTACTTC.

This clonotype was found many times. The rearrangement links TRBV4-1 to TRBJ1-5, with D possibly being TRBD1 (5 bases). V was trimmed by 3 bases and J by 2 bases, leaving 11 bases between them. The germline V gene encodes CDR1 MGHRA and CDR2 YSYEKL. This CDR3 region has 15 residues. Written as DNA, the CDR3 is TGCGCCAGCAGCCAGTGGGACGGAGGCAATCAGCCCCAGCATTTT. Protein: CASSQWDGGNQPQHF.

The chain joins TRBV14 to TRBJ2-1; a possible D gene is TRBD2 (6 bases). Deletions cut 4 bases from V and 5 bases from J, with 18 bases between. This CDR3 contains 16 residues. Looked up from germline, CDR1 is SGHDN and CDR2 is FVKESK. CDR3 DNA sequence: TGTGCCAGCAGCCTAGCACGGAGGGCACCCCACAATGAGCAGTTCTTC. Protein: CASSLARRAPHNEQFF.

The V call is TRBV20-1, the J call TRBJ2-7; tentative D call: TRBD1 (5 bases). V lost 0 bases to trimming and J lost 2 bases, with 14 bases between them. Germline V gives CDR1 DFQATT, CDR2 SNEGSKA (reference sequence). The CDR3 is 15 amino acids. CDR3 in amino acids: CSARDGAEPTYEQYF. CDR3 bases: TGCAGTGCTAGAGATGGGGCGGAACCTACCTACGAGCAGTACTTC.

This chain connects TRBV18 to TRBJ2-7, with D unresolved. V lost 1 base and J 4 bases, leaving 17 bases between the germline ends. The germline CDR1 and CDR2 sequences are KGHSH and LQKENI. This CDR3 has 16 residues. The CDR3 DNA sequence: TGTGCCAGCTCACCACAGGTCAGCCCGAATACATACGAGCAGTACTTC. It yields the protein CASSPQVSPNTYEQYF.

This clonotype was recorded a few times. This chain uses TRBV6-5 with TRBJ1-1; the match to TRBD1 covers 7 bases. CDR3 length: 15 residues. The germline V gene encodes CDR1 MNHEY and CDR2 SVGAGI. With V trimmed by 6 bases and J by 5 bases, 12 bases remained unmatched. The CDR3 DNA follows: TGTGCCAGCAGGTACCTAGGGGGCGGGTGGACTGAAGCTTTCTTT. It specifies CASRYLGGGWTEAFF.

This clonotype was seen repeatedly, ten times or more. The V gene is TRBV20-1, the J gene TRBJ2-3; the D gene is possibly TRBD2 (5 bases). With 0 bases removed from V and 6 bases from J, the gap between germline ends came to 13 bases. Germline CDR1 and CDR2: DFQATT and SNEGSKA (reference sequence). The CDR3 loop spans 14 amino acids. CDR3: CSARDGGALDTQYF. CDR3 coding DNA: TGCAGTGCTAGAGATGGAGGTGCGTTGGATACGCAGTATTTT.

The chain employs TRBV6-2 or TRBV6-3 and TRBJ1-1, with a tentative D call TRBD1 (6 bases). CDR1 is MNHEY and CDR2 is SVGEGT in the germline V gene. V lost 5 bases and J lost 1, with 20 bases in between. The CDR3 extends over 17 amino acids. The CDR3 spells CASSHAQGFHGNTEAFF. CDR3 coding DNA: TGTGCCAGCAGTCACGCTCAGGGGTTTCATGGGAACACTGAAGCTTTCTTT.

The chain couples TRBV28 to TRBJ2-7, with TRBD1 matching 10 bases. V dropped 6 bases and J dropped 2; count of bases not matched to a gene: 4. This CDR3 has 14 residues. Germline assignment: CDR1 MDHEN and CDR2 SYDVKM. CDR3 region: CASSGQGETYEQYV. The CDR3 DNA reads TGTGCCAGCAGCGGACAGGGGGAGACCTACGAGCAGTACGTC.

The rearrangement links TRBV20-1 to TRBJ2-1; 11 bases map to TRBD2. The CDR3 contains 15 residues. Trimming removed 0 bases from V and 8 bases from J; junction bases left unmatched: 6. Per germline, CDR1 DFQATT and CDR2 SNEGSKA (reference sequence). CDR3 sequence: CSARDRLAGGDEQFF. The CDR3 DNA reads TGCAGTGCTAGAGATCGTTTAGCGGGGGGGGATGAGCAGTTCTTC.

This chain joins TRBV7-2 and TRBJ2-5; D gene uncertain. Trimming removed 1 base at V and 1 base at J, with 10 bases between. Germline CDR1 and CDR2: SGHTA and FQGNSA. The CDR3 spans 15 residues. The CDR3 nucleotides are TGTGCCAGCAGCTTAGTTGATCGACGCCAAGAGACCCAGTACTTC. This gives the protein CASSLVDRRQETQYF.

The chain recombines TRBV20-1 with TRBJ2-3; maybe TRBD2 (5 bases). Germline CDR1 is DFQATT and CDR2 is SNEGSKA (reference sequence). The CDR3 length is 16 residues. Trimming shortened V by 0 bases and J by 2 bases, and 15 bases separated the two germline ends. CDR3 in DNA: TGCAGTGCTAGAGATCCCCTAGGAGGCGCCACAGATACGCAGTATTTT. It is translated as CSARDPLGGATDTQYF.

The rearrangement uses TRBV7-6 and TRBJ1-1, with 9 bases lining up with TRBD1. Per germline, CDR1 SGHVS and CDR2 FNYEAQ. The CDR3 has 13 residues. Trimming cost V 5 bases and J 8 bases; bases outside gene matches: 6. CDR3 protein: CASSPGTGREAFF. The CDR3 nucleotides are TGTGCCAGCAGCCCCGGGACAGGGAGAGAAGCTTTCTTT.

This clonotype came up many times. The chain combines TRBV29-1 with TRBJ2-4, with a possible D match to TRBD2 (6 bases). CDR3 size: 13 residues. Germline CDR1 SQVTM, CDR2 ANQGSEA. V was shortened by 4 bases and J by 0 bases, with 7 bases between the two germline ends. CDR3 protein: CSVGGIAKNIQYF. CDR3 nucleotide sequence: TGCAGCGTTGGCGGGATAGCCAAAAACATTCAGTACTTC.

This clonotype was found a few times. J is TRBJ2-1 and V is TRBV6-4, with 10 bases aligning to TRBD2. Germline CDR1 MRHNA, CDR2 SNTAGT. The V segment lost 3 bases and the J segment 10 bases; nucleotides outside the gene matches: 6. The CDR3 spans 14 residues. CDR3 coding DNA: TGTGCCAGCAGTGAACTAGCGGGGACAGGAGAGCAGTTCTTC. It translates to CASSELAGTGEQFF.

V usage is TRBV10-3 and J usage is TRBJ2-3, with D perhaps matching TRBD1 or TRBD2 (5 bases each). Trimming pared 11 bases from V and 2 bases from J, leaving 20 bases between. This CDR3 has 15 residues. The germline V gene has CDR1 ENHRY and CDR2 SYGVKD. The CDR3 nucleotides read TGTGCCTCCATGGGGGATACGAGCCTCACAGATACGCAGTATTTT. Its protein is CASMGDTSLTDTQYF.

This clonotype has ten or more counts. This chain uses TRBV29-1 with TRBJ1-2; D unresolved. Germline assignment: CDR1 SQVTM and CDR2 ANQGSEA. The CDR3 is 11 amino acids. V lost 4 bases to trimming and J lost 8 bases, with 11 bases between them. The CDR3 coding sequence is TGCAGCGTTGGGGGAGGCTTGGGCTACACCTTC. It encodes CSVGGGLGYTF.

The rearrangement joins TRBV4-3 to TRBJ1-1; no reliable D call. The germline V gene encodes CDR1 LGHNA and CDR2 YSLEER. V gave up 1 base and J gave up 5 bases, with 8 bases separating them. The CDR3 is 13 residues long. CDR3 in amino acids: CASSQAVGTEAFF. The CDR3 DNA follows: TGCGCCAGCAGCCAAGCTGTAGGGACTGAAGCTTTCTTT.

This clonotype came up many times. The chain joins TRBV4-1 to TRBJ2-1; tentatively, D is TRBD2 (5 bases). Per germline, CDR1 MGHRA and CDR2 YSYEKL. V lost 0 bases and J lost 0, with 6 bases in between. The CDR3 length is 15 residues. The DNA of the CDR3 is TGCGCCAGCAGCCAAGACCGGGGCTCCTACAATGAGCAGTTCTTC. Translation: CASSQDRGSYNEQFF.

This clonotype was counted a single time. The V call is TRBV7-9, the J call TRBJ2-7; TRBD1 agrees at 9 bases. This CDR3 region has 15 residues. Trimming took 5 bases from V and 5 from J; bases not matched to a gene: 10. CDR1 SEHNR and CDR2 FQNEAQ come from the germline V gene (reference sequence). CDR3: CASSRRGTGSHEQYF. The CDR3 DNA sequence: TGTGCCAGCAGCCGCCGCGGGACAGGGTCCCACGAGCAGTACTTC.

In the case of this clonotype: Mismatch with germline at one junction end may stem from a read error. The J gene is TRBJ1-4, the V gene TRBV23-1; 8 bases fit TRBD1. TRBV23-1 is reported as an ORF; its role is uncertain. This CDR3 has 13 amino acids. CDR3 sequence reads: CASTGTGDEKLFF. The CDR3, as DNA: TGCGCAAGCACGGGGACAGGTGACGAAAAACTGTTTTTT.

This clonotype was observed many times. This chain connects TRBV10-3 to TRBJ2-5; 11 bases fit TRBD2. V lost 2 bases to trimming and J lost 3 bases; unmatched junction nucleotides: 8. The CDR3 loop spans 17 amino acids. From germline, CDR1 is ENHRY and CDR2 SYGVKD. The CDR3 region is CAISEGPGLAAKETQYF. DNA of the CDR3: TGTGCCATCAGTGAGGGACCGGGACTAGCGGCCAAAGAGACCCAGTACTTC.

This clonotype was recorded a few times. The V gene is TRBV10-3, the J gene TRBJ2-7; 8 bases match TRBD1. With V trimmed by 4 bases and J by 1 base, 6 bases remained unmatched. The CDR3 loop spans 15 amino acids. The V gene's germline CDR1 is ENHRY and CDR2 SYGVKD. CDR3 region: CAISGGQGASYEQYV. The CDR3 DNA is TGTGCCATCAGTGGAGGGCAGGGGGCGTCCTACGAGCAGTACGTC.

The sample holds a few counts of this clonotype. The V call is TRBV6-1, the J call TRBJ2-1; 8 nucleotides agree with TRBD2. Looked up from germline, CDR1 is MNHNS and CDR2 is SASEGT. The CDR3 contains 15 residues. The V segment lost 10 bases and the J segment 8 bases; nucleotides outside the gene matches: 16. CDR3 nucleotides: TGTGCCACTGTAGCCGGGGGGGGGTTGGGCGATGAGCAGTTCTTC. Its translation is CATVAGGGLGDEQFF.

This clonotype occurred many times. The CDR3 region is CSPRPRDRGYEQYV. The CDR3 bases are TGCAGCCCCCGCCCCCGGGACAGGGGTTACGAGCAGTACGTC. The J gene is TRBJ2-7, the V gene TRBV29-1; 10 bases fit TRBD1. CDR1 is SQVTM, CDR2 ANQGSEA, per germline. The CDR3 totals 14 residues. J gave up 4 bases and V 8 bases, and 11 bases lay outside the gene matches.

This clonotype has a handful of counts. The chain recombines TRBV7-2 with TRBJ2-5, with 8 bases that match TRBD1. Germline values: CDR1 SGHTA, CDR2 FQGNSA. V trimming: 2 bases; J trimming: 5 bases; junction bases outside the gene matches: 7. CDR3 size: 15 residues. CDR3 DNA: TGTGCCAGCAGCTTACTTCAGGGGGCATGGGAGACCCAGTACTTC. Amino acids: CASSLLQGAWETQYF.

In its sample, this clonotype was seen a few times. The rearrangement links TRBV20-1 to TRBJ2-5; 7 bases map to TRBD1. In germline, CDR1 is DFQATT, CDR2 SNEGSKA (reference sequence). This CDR3 region has 14 residues. With 5 bases clipped from V and 5 bases from J, the junction kept 11 bases outside the gene matches. In DNA form, the CDR3 reads TGCAGTGCTCAAACAGGGGATTGGGGGGAGACCCAGTACTTC. Translation gives CSAQTGDWGETQYF.

This clonotype came up a few times. The genes are TRBV9 and TRBJ2-3; TRBD2 aligns across 9 bases. The junction had 10 bases not matched to a gene; V was cut back by 1 base and J by 1 base. The CDR3 contains 18 residues. In germline, CDR1 is SGDLS, CDR2 YYNGEE. CDR3 sequence (DNA): TGTGCCAGCAGCGTAAGAGCGGGGGGCCTTTCTCGCACAGATACGCAGTATTTT. Protein sequence: CASSVRAGGLSRTDTQYF.

Comments on this clonotype: A much more abundant neighbour one base away suggests this may be a read error. The chain combines TRBV20-1 with TRBJ1-5, with D uncertain. CDR1 DFQATT and CDR2 SNEGSKA come from the germline V gene (reference sequence). This CDR3 is 15 amino acids long. The CDR3 DNA follows: TGCTGTGCTAGCAGCCCTACTCATTACAATCAGCCCCAGCATTTT. Translating it yields CCASSPTHYNQPQHF.

This chain joins TRBV6-2 or TRBV6-3 and TRBJ2-2; D is unresolved. Germline CDR1 MNHEY, CDR2 SVGEGT. V was pared by 2 bases and J by 5 bases, with 9 bases between. The CDR3 is 14 amino acids. The DNA for the CDR3 is TGTGCCAGCAGTTACCCTCGGTGGACCGGGGAGCTGTTTTTT. This gives the protein CASSYPRWTGELFF.

The chain couples TRBV20-1 to TRBJ2-5; D is ambiguous. CDR3 length: 13 amino acids. The germline V gene has CDR1 DFQATT and CDR2 SNEGSKA (reference sequence). Trimming took 2 bases from V and 1 from J, leaving 8 bases between them. The CDR3 sequence: CSARSATQETQYF. The CDR3 region has the DNA TGCAGTGCTAGAAGCGCAACCCAAGAGACCCAGTACTTC.